These 11 T cell receptor beta chains share one sample of origin, sequenced in a study of cytomegalovirus exposure and HLA in healthy donors. Profiling relied on immunoSEQ multiplex PCR, and the TCRdb table lists in-frame clones only, not all of them. The sample carries about 140,000 clones, 80% to 90% recorded once. Material for sequencing was PBMCs. These TCRs come from a young woman in good health and CMV-seropositive.

On this clone: The junction departs from germline at one end; a sequencing error may be responsible. Additional DNA sequences in this sample encode the identical CDR3. The genes are TRBV4-1 and TRBJ1-2; 8 positions agree with TRBD1. The CDR3 has 14 amino acids. The germline V gene has CDR1 MGHRA and CDR2 YSYEKL. This chain's CDR3 is CASSPTGGRDGYTF. CDR3 bases: TGTGCCAGCAGCCCAACAGGGGGTAGGGATGGCTACACCTTC.

The table lists this clone with a few counts. The chain recombines TRBV28 with TRBJ1-6; tentative D call: TRBD1 (5 bases). Trimming removed 8 bases at V and 10 bases at J, with 12 bases between. Germline CDR1 and CDR2: MDHEN and SYDVKM. CDR3 size: 12 residues. CDR3 coding DNA: TGTGCCAGCGGGGCAGGTTTATCACCCCTCCACTTT. Amino acid sequence: CASGAGLSPLHF.

The genes are TRBV28 and TRBJ1-5; D is unclear. This CDR3 spans 12 amino acids. Trimming shortened V by 1 base and J by 6 bases, and 4 bases separated the two germline ends. The germline gives CDR1 MDHEN, CDR2 SYDVKM. Here the CDR3 DNA reads TGTGCCAGCAGTTTATCCCGTCAGCCCCAGCATTTT. Protein product: CASSLSRQPQHF.

The DNA of the CDR3 is TGTGCCAGCAGCTTAGTTAGGGCGGGAGGTTCGCCAGATACGCAGTATTTT. Its translation is CASSLVRAGGSPDTQYF. V and J are TRBV7-9 and TRBJ2-3, with 8 bases fitting TRBD2. CDR3 length: 17 amino acids. Trimming removed 1 base from V and 4 bases from J; junction bases left unmatched: 10. Germline V gene lookup returns CDR1 SEHNR and CDR2 FQNEAQ (reference sequence). Based on the CDR3 plus reference TRBV7-9 and TRBJ2-3, the full variable domain is DTGVSQNPRHKITKRGQNVTFRCDPISEHNRLYWYRQTLGQGPEFLTYFQNEAQLEKSRLLSDRFSAERPKGSFSTLEIQRTEQGDSAMYLCASSLVRAGGSPDTQYFGPGTRLTVL.

As for this clone: Additional DNA sequences in this sample encode the identical CDR3. This chain joins TRBV27 and TRBJ2-1, with TRBD2 identical over 13 bases. The germline gives CDR1 MNHEY, CDR2 SMNVEV (reference sequence). This CDR3 is 15 amino acids long. The junction had 4 bases not matched to a gene; V was cut back by 4 bases and J by 7 bases. In DNA form, the CDR3 reads TGTGCCAGCAGTTCCGGGACTAGCGGGAATAATGAGCAGTTCTTC. It encodes CASSSGTSGNNEQFF.

This chain uses TRBV4-1 with TRBJ1-1; TRBD1 aligns across 11 bases. The J segment lost 4 bases and the V segment lost 5 bases, leaving 9 bases of the junction unmatched. This CDR3 contains 16 residues. Germline values: CDR1 MGHRA, CDR2 YSYEKL. The CDR3 sequence is CASSFIGQGATTEAFF. The DNA for the CDR3 is TGCGCCAGCAGCTTCATAGGACAGGGGGCGACCACTGAAGCTTTCTTT.

The CDR3 spells CATQGSSGIEAFF. DNA for the CDR3: TGTGCCACCCAAGGGTCCAGCGGAATTGAAGCTTTCTTT. The chain combines TRBV28 with TRBJ1-1; D not certain. The germline V gene encodes CDR1 MDHEN and CDR2 SYDVKM. Trimming shortened V by 10 bases and J by 7 bases, and 19 bases separated the two germline ends. The CDR3 extends over 13 amino acids.

This chain uses TRBV11-2 with TRBJ2-1; 9 bases are shared with TRBD2. V shed 3 bases and J 8 bases; nucleotides not matched to a gene: 11. Germline values: CDR1 SGHAT, CDR2 FQNNGV. The CDR3 contains 16 residues. The CDR3 sequence is CASSLGRSGRLYEQFF. In DNA, the CDR3 is TGTGCCAGCAGCTTGGGGAGGAGCGGGAGGTTATATGAGCAGTTCTTC. Combining the CDR3 with reference TRBV11-2 and TRBJ2-1 gives the whole variable domain EAGVAQSPRYKIIEKRQSVAFWCNPISGHATLYWYQQILGQGPKLLIQFQNNGVVDDSQLPKDRFSAERLKGVDSTLKIQPAKLEDSAVYLCASSLGRSGRLYEQFFGPGTRLTVL.

The CDR3 sequence is CASSLITGDYGYTF. The DNA for the CDR3 is TGCGCCAGCAGCTTGATCACAGGGGACTATGGCTACACCTTC. The gene calls are TRBV5-1 and TRBJ1-2; TRBD1 aligns across 7 bases. Germline CDR1 is SGHRS and CDR2 is YFSETQ. Losses at the gene ends were 1 base for V and 3 bases for J; bases not matched to a gene: 3. The CDR3 runs 14 residues.

As to this clone: At the DNA level, this CDR3 is encoded by other sequences in the same sample as well. The V gene is TRBV18, the J gene TRBJ2-3, with D uncertain. Trimming removed 2 bases at V and 6 bases at J, with 6 bases between. This CDR3 region has 12 residues. Germline CDR1 KGHSH, CDR2 LQKENI. As DNA, the CDR3 is TGTGCCAGCTCACCATACACGGATACGCAGTATTTT. Its translation: CASSPYTDTQYF.

This clone was observed once. The rearrangement joins TRBV6-5 to TRBJ2-7, with no clear D. Per the germline V gene, CDR1 is MNHEY and CDR2 is SVGAGI. Trimming stripped 0 bases from V and 2 bases from J, with 8 bases between. There are 14 residues in the CDR3. CDR3 sequence: CASSYSGSTYEQYF. The CDR3 coding sequence is TGTGCCAGCAGTTACTCTGGCTCGACCTACGAGCAGTACTTC.